Listed below are T cell receptor beta chains from one sample, sequenced in a study of blood T cell repertoires in COVID-19. TCRdb's table, derived via immunoSEQ multiplex PCR, lists solely in-frame clones and lacks some. The data show roughly 80,000 clones, with 70% to 90% seen just once and approximately 15% held by the top ten. Sample: peripheral blood. All receptors derive from a woman in her seventies with acute or convalescent COVID-19. The CDR3 runs from the conserved cysteine through the conserved F or W. D genes are given only for firm matches. The size field is filled for only some rows; it gives once, few, many or a size class.

CDR3	DNA	V	size	D	J
CASSLDRANTEAFF	TGCGCCAGCAGCTTGGACAGAGCGAACACTGAAGCTTTCTTT	TRBV5-1	-	-	TRBJ1-1
CASRLPLRLAGAGELFF	TGTGCCAGCAGACTACCCCTAAGACTAGCGGGAGCCGGGGAGCTGTTTTTT	TRBV7-8	few	TRBD2	TRBJ2-2
CASSLEYRSTDTQYF	TGTGCCAGCAGCTTGGAATACAGATCCACAGATACGCAGTATTTT	TRBV5-8	-	-	TRBJ2-3
CASSVTGIGYEKLFF	TGTGCCAGCAGTGTCACAGGGATAGGGTATGAAAAACTGTTTTTT	TRBV27	-	-	TRBJ1-4
CASSKVPPGGPSTDTQYF	TGTGCCAGCAGCAAAGTTCCCCCAGGGGGACCCAGCACAGATACGCAGTATTTT	TRBV21-1	-	-	TRBJ2-3
CASSEPVDNEQFF	TGTGCCAGCAGTGAGCCGGTGGACAATGAGCAGTTCTTC	TRBV6-1	-	-	TRBJ2-1
CASSQVTWREGWNEQFF	TGTGCCAGCAGCCAAGTTACGTGGCGGGAGGGCTGGAATGAGCAGTTCTTC	TRBV3-1/TRBV3-2	-	TRBD2	TRBJ2-1
CASRPTTAGTNGNQPQHF	TGTGCCAGCAGGCCAACTACCGCCGGGACAAACGGCAATCAGCCCCAGCATTTT	TRBV27	-	-	TRBJ1-5
CASSQESHQEAFF	TGTGCCAGCAGCCAAGAGAGCCATCAAGAAGCTTTCTTT	TRBV14	-	-	TRBJ1-1
CASSYAKRTGNTIYF	TGTGCCAGCAGTTACGCGAAAAGAACTGGAAACACCATATATTTT	TRBV6-5	-	-	TRBJ1-3
CASSIPLPSGEGETQYF	TGTGCCAGTAGTATACCCCTCCCCAGCGGGGAGGGGGAGACCCAGTACTTC	TRBV19	once	TRBD2	TRBJ2-5
CASSIQANTEAFF	TGTGCCAGTAGTATTCAGGCGAACACTGAAGCTTTCTTT	TRBV19	-	-	TRBJ1-1
CASSLFLTGELFF	TGTGCCAGCAGCTTGTTTCTCACCGGGGAGCTGTTTTTT	TRBV5-4	-	-	TRBJ2-2
CASSLVTGYNEQFF	TGCGCCAGCAGCTTGGTGACAGGGTACAATGAGCAGTTCTTC	TRBV5-1	-	TRBD1	TRBJ2-1
CASSGTGFAYGYTF	TGTGCCAGCAGCGGGACAGGGTTTGCCTATGGCTACACCTTC	TRBV5-4	-	TRBD1	TRBJ1-2
CASSRRGEEYGYTF	TGTGCCAGCAGTCGCAGGGGGGAGGAATATGGCTACACCTTC	TRBV3-1/TRBV3-2	once	TRBD1	TRBJ1-2
CASSQDGTGGPAETQYF	TGTGCCAGCAGCCAAGATGGTACGGGGGGGCCGGCGGAGACCCAGTACTTC	TRBV4-2	-	TRBD2	TRBJ2-5
CASSLGTGAGNTIYF	TGCGCCAGCAGCTTGGGGACAGGGGCTGGAAACACCATATATTTT	TRBV5-1	once	TRBD1	TRBJ1-3
CASSDRPPGVGANVLTF	TGTGCCAGTAGCGATAGGCCACCTGGAGTGGGGGCCAACGTCCTGACTTTC	TRBV19	-	-	TRBJ2-6
CARSPDRLAGESTDTQYF	TGTGCCAGAAGCCCTGACCGACTAGCGGGGGAGAGCACAGATACGCAGTATTTT	TRBV5-3	-	TRBD2	TRBJ2-3
CASSYGGQLEKLFF	TGTGCCAGCAGTTACGGCGGACAGCTAGAAAAACTGTTTTTT	TRBV6-6	once	-	TRBJ1-4
CASSDFRGGRDTEAFF	TGTGCCAGTAGTGACTTTAGGGGGGGAAGGGACACTGAAGCTTTCTTT	TRBV19	-	-	TRBJ1-1
CASSQEPEVNEQFF	TGTGCCAGCAGCCAGGAACCGGAGGTGAATGAGCAGTTCTTC	TRBV3-1/TRBV3-2	-	-	TRBJ2-1
CSASELAAETQYF	TGCAGTGCTAGTGAACTAGCGGCAGAGACCCAGTACTTC	TRBV20-1	-	TRBD2	TRBJ2-5